The rows below give T cell receptor beta chains drawn from one sample of a study of T-cell memory formation after mild COVID-19. TCRdb reanalysed the 5' RACE reads using MiXCR and keeps one entry per CDR3 protein. Of some 340,000 distinct CDR3 sequences detected, roughly 13% appear once; the ten largest clones hold 20% to 25%. Sequenced material: PBMCs or a T cell subset sorted from them (not recorded which). Receptor source: a man younger than 35 who had mild COVID-19 (a few samples of this study predate the infection). Cell type and time point are not known. Each CDR3 is given with its conserved first and last residue. D genes are given only for firm matches. Clone size is given for some rows only: seen once, a few or many times, or a class if the clone is expanded.

J gene	V gene	clone size	D gene	CDR3 DNA	CDR3 protein
TRBJ1-1	TRBV20-1	NA	NA	TGCAGTGCTAGAATTGGCAGGGCGAACACTGAAGCTTTCTTT	CSARIGRANTEAFF
TRBJ2-1	TRBV5-1	many	TRBD2	TGCGCCAGCAGCTTGGGATCTAGCGGGGGGGCCCCCTACAATGAGCAGTTCTTC	CASSLGSSGGAPYNEQFF
TRBJ1-1	TRBV4-1	NA	NA	TGCGCCAGCAGCCAACAGCTGAACACTGAAGCTTTCTTT	CASSQQLNTEAFF
TRBJ2-3	TRBV9	NA	NA	TGTGCCAGCAGCGTAGAACTTCCCACAGATACGCAGTATTTT	CASSVELPTDTQYF
TRBJ1-2	TRBV7-2	many	NA	TGTGCCAGCAGCTCCCAGGGTTATGGCTACACCTTC	CASSSQGYGYTF
TRBJ1-1	TRBV4-2	NA	TRBD1	TGTGCCAGCAGCCTGAACAGGGGAGGAGAAACTGAAGCTTTCTTT	CASSLNRGGETEAFF
TRBJ2-5	TRBV13	NA	NA	TGTGCCAGCAGCTATAAACCCCGGGACTCCCAGTACTTC	CASSYKPRDSQYF
TRBJ2-3	TRBV12-3/TRBV12-4	NA	NA	TGTGCCAGCAGCCCCCTCCGGCGGAGCACAGATACGCAGTATTTT	CASSPLRRSTDTQYF
TRBJ1-5	TRBV25-1	NA	NA	TGTGCCAGCAGTGAAGGGGTGTGGAGCGATCAGCCCCAGCATTTT	CASSEGVWSDQPQHF
TRBJ1-4	TRBV12-3/TRBV12-4	NA	TRBD1	TGTGCCAGCAGTATCAAAGACAGGGGTCAACTGTTTTTT	CASSIKDRGQLFF
TRBJ2-1	TRBV5-1	NA	NA	TGCGCCAGCAGCTTGGGCGGCCCGCAGGGGTATTATAATGAGCAGTTCTTC	CASSLGGPQGYYNEQFF
TRBJ1-4	TRBV7-2	few	TRBD1	TGTGCCAGCAGCTTCGACAGGGTAAATGAAAAACTGTTTTTT	CASSFDRVNEKLFF
TRBJ1-1	TRBV29-1	few	NA	TGCAGCGTTGCAGCACAGCAGAACACTGAAGCTTTCTTT	CSVAAQQNTEAFF
TRBJ1-3	TRBV6-6	NA	NA	TGTGCCAGCAGTCCCCCAGGGCTCTACTCTGGAAACACCATATATTTT	CASSPPGLYSGNTIYF
TRBJ2-4	TRBV30	NA	TRBD2	TGTGCCTGGAGCCCGGGGGGCGGGGGGGTATCCTTC	CAWSPGGGGVSF
TRBJ1-5	TRBV7-2	NA	NA	TGTGCCAGCAGCTTAGTGCCGGATCCTAATCAGCCCCAGCATTTT	CASSLVPDPNQPQHF
TRBJ2-5	TRBV7-2	few	TRBD1	TGTGCCAGCAGCGTCGCCGGGACAGGGCAAGAGACCCAGTACTTC	CASSVAGTGQETQYF
TRBJ2-5	TRBV2	few	TRBD2	TGTGCCAGCAGTGAAAGGCTAGCGGGGTCGACGACCCAGTACTTC	CASSERLAGSTTQYF
TRBJ2-3	TRBV4-2	NA	NA	TGTGCCAGCAGCCCGACGGGGTCGGCAACTAGCACAGATACGCAGTATTTT	CASSPTGSATSTDTQYF
TRBJ2-7	TRBV23-1	few	NA	TGCGCCAGCTTTTGTTCAACCTACGAGCAGTACTTC	CASFCSTYEQYF
TRBJ2-1	TRBV4-2	NA	NA	TGTGCCAGCAGCCAAACTTTGGTTGACAATGAGCAGTTCTTC	CASSQTLVDNEQFF
TRBJ1-2	TRBV5-1	many	TRBD1	TGCGCCAGCAGCATCGGACAGGGGACTAACTATGGCTACACCTTC	CASSIGQGTNYGYTF